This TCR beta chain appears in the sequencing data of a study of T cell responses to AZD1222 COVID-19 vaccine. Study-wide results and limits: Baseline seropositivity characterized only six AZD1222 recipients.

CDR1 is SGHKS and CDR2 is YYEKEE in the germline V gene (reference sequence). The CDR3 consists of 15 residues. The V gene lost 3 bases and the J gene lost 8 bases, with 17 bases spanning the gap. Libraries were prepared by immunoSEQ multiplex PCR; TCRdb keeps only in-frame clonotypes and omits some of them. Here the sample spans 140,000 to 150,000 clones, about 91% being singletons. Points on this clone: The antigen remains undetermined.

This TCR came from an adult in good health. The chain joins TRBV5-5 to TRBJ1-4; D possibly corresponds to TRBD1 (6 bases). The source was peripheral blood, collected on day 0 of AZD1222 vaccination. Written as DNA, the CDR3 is TGTGCCAGCAGCTCCCCCGGCAGGGGAGACGAAAAACTGTTTTTT. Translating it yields CASSSPGRGDEKLFF.